Each of the 27 T cell receptor beta chains below was sequenced from the same sample in a study of patients and donors after allogeneic stem cell transplantation. From the RT-PCR reads, TCRdb called clonotypes with MiXCR, one entry per CDR3 protein. Of over 65,000 distinct CDR3 sequences detected, around 27% appear once; the ten largest clones hold approximately 26%. The sequenced material came from blood, either unsorted or a sorted T cell fraction (not recorded which). The receptors derive from a human donor who was either an allogeneic HSCT recipient or a stem cell or donor lymphocyte infusion donor (not recorded which). It is not recorded whose cells these are; they may come from a transplant donor.

V and J are TRBV5-1 and TRBJ2-7, with D tentatively TRBD1 (6 bases). Germline V gives CDR1 SGHRS, CDR2 YFSETQ. Trimming took off 1 base at V and 5 bases at J, with 10 bases between the two ends. The length of the CDR3 is 13 residues. The CDR3 spells CASSLFQGNEQYF. CDR3 DNA: TGCGCCAGCAGCTTGTTTCAGGGGAACGAGCAGTACTTC.

V gene TRBV12-3 or TRBV12-4 combines with J gene TRBJ1-5; the D gene is possibly TRBD1 (6 bases). This CDR3 contains 14 residues. Trimming left V 5 bases short and J 0 bases short, with 8 bases between. CDR3 DNA sequence: TGTGCCAGCAGTCAACAGGGTAGCAATCAGCCCCAGCATTTT. Its translation: CASSQQGSNQPQHF.

This clonotype was seen a few times. The rearrangement links TRBV7-9 to TRBJ2-1, with 7 bases lining up with TRBD1. CDR3 length: 14 amino acids. V dropped 5 bases and J dropped 6; count of bases not matched to a gene: 7. The germline gives CDR1 SEHNR, CDR2 FQNEAQ (reference sequence). The CDR3 protein is CASSPTTGFNEQFF. The CDR3 nucleotides are TGTGCCAGCAGCCCCACGACAGGGTTCAATGAGCAGTTCTTC.

This chain uses TRBV5-1 with TRBJ2-5; D gene uncertain. The CDR3 contains 13 residues. Germline V gene sequence: CDR1 SGHRS, CDR2 YFSETQ. Trimming took off 2 bases at V and 5 bases at J, with 10 bases between the two ends. The CDR3 DNA follows: TGCGCCAGCAGCTTTGGTACTGGGGAGACCCAGTACTTC. Translating it yields CASSFGTGETQYF. Combining the CDR3 with reference TRBV5-1 and TRBJ2-5 gives the whole variable domain KAGVTQTPRYLIKTRGQQVTLSCSPISGHRSVSWYQQTPGQGLQFLFEYFSETQRNKGNFPGRFSGRQFSNSRSEMNVSTLELGDSALYLCASSFGTGETQYFGPGTRLLVL.

The chain has TRBV6-1 and TRBJ1-1; 7 nucleotides line up with TRBD1. The CDR3 extends over 16 amino acids. The germline CDR1 and CDR2 sequences are MNHNS and SASEGT. With V trimmed by 1 base and J by 7 bases, 12 bases remained unmatched. The CDR3 region has the DNA TGTGCCAGCAGTGAAGTGTTAGTAGGGGGCAAAATTGAAGCTTTCTTT. Protein product: CASSEVLVGGKIEAFF.

The CDR3: CASSLRLASSYNEQFF. CDR3 DNA: TGTGCCAGCAGCTTGCGACTAGCGAGCTCCTACAATGAGCAGTTCTTC. The rearrangement joins TRBV5-4 to TRBJ2-1, with 8 bases identical to TRBD2. There are 16 residues in the CDR3. The germline V gene has CDR1 SGHNT and CDR2 YYREEE (reference sequence). Trimming took 1 base from V and 0 from J; bases not matched to a gene: 3.

This clonotype occurred a few times. This chain uses TRBV4-1 with TRBJ2-7; D unclear. The CDR3 sequence is 17 residues long. Germline V gives CDR1 MGHRA, CDR2 YSYEKL. Trimming removed 3 bases at V and 2 bases at J, with 20 bases between. The DNA for the CDR3 is TGCGCCAGCAGCCAGGATTTAGGCTTCACCCAGACCTACGAGCAGTACTTC. This sequence encodes CASSQDLGFTQTYEQYF.

The genes are TRBV18 and TRBJ2-3; 10 nucleotides line up with TRBD2. The CDR3 has 17 residues. CDR1 KGHSH and CDR2 LQKENI come from the germline V gene. The V and J ends lost 3 bases and 4 bases, in that order; junction bases with no gene match: 10. CDR3 nucleotide sequence: TGTGCCAGCTCACCGATACCTAGCGGGAGTGGAGCAGATACGCAGTATTTT. Protein product: CASSPIPSGSGADTQYF.

This clonotype came up a few times. The gene calls are TRBV10-3 and TRBJ2-7; D is uncertain. The germline gives CDR1 ENHRY, CDR2 SYGVKD. CDR3 length: 11 residues. V lost 4 bases and J 3 bases, leaving 4 bases between the germline ends. The chain's CDR3 is CAISGFYEQYF. CDR3 bases: TGTGCCATCAGTGGTTTCTACGAGCAGTACTTC.

The chain carries TRBV12-3 or TRBV12-4 and TRBJ2-5; the D is unclear. V shed 2 bases and J shed 1 base, with 14 bases lying between them. This CDR3 is built from 16 residues. This CDR3 reads CASSLKFGNLQETQYF. The CDR3 DNA follows: TGTGCCAGCAGTTTAAAGTTTGGGAACCTCCAAGAGACCCAGTACTTC.

The V and J genes are TRBV7-2 and TRBJ2-1, with TRBD2 identical over 12 bases. Germline CDR1 is SGHTA and CDR2 is FQGNSA. This CDR3 is 17 amino acids long. The V gene end was trimmed by 1 base and the J gene end by 4 bases; junction bases not matched to a gene: 5. The CDR3 region has the DNA TGTGCCAGCAGCTTAGAGGCCGGGACTAGCGGGTACAATGAGCAGTTCTTC. Protein sequence: CASSLEAGTSGYNEQFF.

The rearrangement links TRBV7-9 to TRBJ1-4; TRBD1 aligns across 8 bases. The germline V gene encodes CDR1 SEHNR and CDR2 FQNEAQ (reference sequence). The CDR3 is made up of 14 amino acids. V lost 5 bases to trimming and J lost 8 bases; unmatched junction nucleotides: 7. CDR3 loop: CASSQQGAIEKLFF. CDR3 nucleotides: TGTGCCAGCAGCCAGCAGGGGGCGATCGAAAAACTGTTTTTT.

J is TRBJ1-4 and V is TRBV6-5, with D unresolved. The CDR3 sequence is 15 residues long. CDR1 is MNHEY and CDR2 is SVGAGI in the germline V gene. Trimming cost V 1 base and J 7 bases, with 13 bases left between them. The CDR3 DNA reads as TGTGCCAGCAGTTACTGGGGAGGCAATGTTGAAAAACTGTTTTTT. Translating it yields CASSYWGGNVEKLFF.

This sequence joins TRBV5-1 and TRBJ2-7; 9 positions agree with TRBD2. The CDR3 is 15 residues long. Germline trimming cut 0 bases from V and 2 bases from J; bases unmatched to any gene: 3. Germline V lookup: CDR1 SGHRS, CDR2 YFSETQ. CDR3 loop: CASSLVLAGTYEQYF. CDR3 coding DNA: TGCGCCAGCAGCTTGGTTCTAGCGGGGACCTACGAGCAGTACTTC.

The chain has TRBV2 and TRBJ1-5; the D is unclear. The V end lost 4 bases, the J end lost 6 bases, and 16 bases lay between the germline ends. Germline loops: CDR1 SNHLY, CDR2 FYNNEI. The CDR3 runs 15 residues. The CDR3 spells CASSVEPHVTQPQHF. The DNA for the CDR3 is TGTGCCAGCAGTGTCGAACCACACGTCACTCAGCCCCAGCATTTT.

The V call is TRBV7-6, the J call TRBJ1-5; TRBD1 might be the D (5 bases). Germline lookup yields CDR1 SGHVS and CDR2 FNYEAQ. This CDR3 has 18 amino acids. V lost 5 bases to trimming and J lost 3 bases, with 23 bases between them. The CDR3 DNA is TGTGCCAGCAGCCCAAACGCGCAGGGCTGGACAATCAATCAGCCCCAGCATTTT. This encodes CASSPNAQGWTINQPQHF.

This sequence joins TRBV14 and TRBJ1-2, with 9 bases that match TRBD1. CDR3 length: 17 amino acids. In germline, CDR1 is SGHDN, CDR2 FVKESK. V lost 0 bases to trimming and J lost 7 bases; unmatched junction nucleotides: 12. DNA for the CDR3: TGTGCCAGCAGCCAAGACCCCGTTGTGGGACAGGGAGCTGGCTACACCTTC. This gives the protein CASSQDPVVGQGAGYTF.

This clonotype was seen at least ten times. V is TRBV5-1 and J is TRBJ1-4, with D possibly being TRBD1 (5 bases). Germline CDR1 SGHRS, CDR2 YFSETQ. The CDR3 is 14 residues long. With 4 bases removed from V and 8 bases from J, the gap between germline ends came to 15 bases. CDR3 loop: CASSRQGVGEKLFF. The CDR3 region has the DNA TGCGCCAGCAGCCGTCAGGGAGTTGGGGAAAAACTGTTTTTT.

The J gene is TRBJ2-3, the V gene TRBV14; D possibly corresponds to TRBD2 (5 bases). The germline V gene has CDR1 SGHDN and CDR2 FVKESK. The CDR3 runs to 13 residues. V shed 4 bases and J shed 6 bases, with 11 bases lying between them. The chain's CDR3 is CASSPGDGDTQYF. The CDR3 coding sequence is TGTGCCAGCAGCCCCGGGGATGGGGATACGCAGTATTTT.

This clonotype turned up a few times. The V call is TRBV5-6, the J call TRBJ1-1, with D uncertain. Trimming took off 7 bases at V and 6 bases at J, with 13 bases between the two ends. Germline values: CDR1 SGHDT, CDR2 YYEEEE. The CDR3 is 12 amino acids. The CDR3 nucleotides are TGTGCCAGCGTTCTGACATTCGCTGAAGCTTTCTTT. It yields the protein CASVLTFAEAFF.

This clonotype was detected only a few times. The rearrangement links TRBV28 to TRBJ1-5; D call uncertain. From germline, CDR1 is MDHEN and CDR2 SYDVKM. There are 12 residues in the CDR3. Trimming cost V 3 bases and J 6 bases, with 6 bases left between them. The CDR3 DNA reads TGTGCCAGCAGTTTGGTAGGTCAGCCCCAGCATTTT. It encodes CASSLVGQPQHF.

This clonotype was counted a few times. The rearrangement joins TRBV5-1 to TRBJ1-1; D may be TRBD1 (5 bases). Trimming took off 4 bases at V and 1 base at J, with 14 bases between the two ends. The germline gives CDR1 SGHRS, CDR2 YFSETQ. The CDR3 covers 15 residues. Written as DNA, the CDR3 is TGCGCCAGCAGCCTTCTGGCGGGGGAGAACACTGAAGCTTTCTTT. Protein product: CASSLLAGENTEAFF.

The rearrangement links TRBV24-1 to TRBJ2-2, with 10 bases aligning to TRBD2. Trimming took 3 bases from V and 7 from J; bases not matched to a gene: 4. The germline V gene has CDR1 KGHDR and CDR2 SFDVKD. The CDR3 is 15 residues long. Here the CDR3 reads CATSDSGRAVGELFF. In DNA form, the CDR3 reads TGTGCCACCAGTGATAGCGGGAGGGCAGTCGGGGAGCTGTTTTTT.

This sequence joins TRBV10-3 and TRBJ2-5, with D hard to call. The CDR3 sequence is 16 residues long. V was trimmed by 0 bases and J by 5 bases, leaving 16 bases between them. Germline-derived CDR1 and CDR2 are ENHRY and SYGVKD. The CDR3 loop reads CAISESVGRATETQYF. The CDR3 DNA sequence: TGTGCCATCAGTGAGTCGGTGGGAAGAGCTACTGAGACCCAGTACTTC.

This clonotype was detected a few times. This chain uses TRBV10-3 with TRBJ2-2; the D gene is possibly TRBD1 (6 bases). Trimming stripped 3 bases from V and 1 base from J, with 15 bases between. Germline values: CDR1 ENHRY, CDR2 SYGVKD. The CDR3 is 17 amino acids. This CDR3 reads CAISDPGQTGNTGELFF. DNA of the CDR3: TGTGCCATCAGTGACCCCGGTCAGACAGGGAACACCGGGGAGCTGTTTTTT.

The chain recombines TRBV24-1 with TRBJ2-2, with TRBD1 as a possible D gene (5 bases). Germline CDR1 is KGHDR and CDR2 is SFDVKD. V was pared by 9 bases and J by 0 bases, with 13 bases between. This CDR3 contains 15 residues. CDR3 bases: TGTGCCACCGGGGCAGGCGGAACGAACACCGGGGAGCTGTTTTTT. This encodes CATGAGGTNTGELFF.

This clonotype was seen a few times. The chain has TRBV20-1 and TRBJ1-5, with D possibly TRBD1 on 6 matching bases. Germline V gene data show CDR1 as DFQATT and CDR2 as SNEGSKA (reference sequence). Trimming pared 3 bases from V and 5 bases from J, leaving 11 bases between. The length of the CDR3 is 13 residues. CDR3 sequence (DNA): TGCAGTGCTAGTTACAGGGCGGATCAGCCCCAGCATTTT. It encodes CSASYRADQPQHF.